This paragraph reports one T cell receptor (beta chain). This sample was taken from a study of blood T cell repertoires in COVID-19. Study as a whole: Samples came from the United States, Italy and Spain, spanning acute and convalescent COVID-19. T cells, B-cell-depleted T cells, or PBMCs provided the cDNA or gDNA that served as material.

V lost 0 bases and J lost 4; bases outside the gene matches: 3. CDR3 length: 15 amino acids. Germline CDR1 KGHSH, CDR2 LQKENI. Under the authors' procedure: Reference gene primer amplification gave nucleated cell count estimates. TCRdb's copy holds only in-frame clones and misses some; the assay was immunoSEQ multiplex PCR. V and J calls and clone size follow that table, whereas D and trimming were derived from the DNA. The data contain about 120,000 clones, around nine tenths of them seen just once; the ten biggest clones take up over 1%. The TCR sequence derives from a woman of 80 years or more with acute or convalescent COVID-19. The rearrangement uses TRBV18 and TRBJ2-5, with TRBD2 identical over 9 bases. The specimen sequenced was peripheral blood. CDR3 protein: CASSPPAGGRETQYF. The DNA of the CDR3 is TGTGCCAGCTCACCACCCGCGGGAGGGCGAGAGACCCAGTACTTC. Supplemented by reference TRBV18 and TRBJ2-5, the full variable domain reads NAGVMQNPRHLVRRRGQEARLRCSPMKGHSHVYWYRQLPEEGLKFMVYLQKENIIDESGMPKERFSAEFPKEGPSILRIQQVVRGDSAAYFCASSPPAGGRETQYFGPGTRLLVL.